This T cell receptor beta chain was found in a study of blood T cell repertoires in COVID-19. Overall study: Acute-phase and convalescent COVID-19 samples originated in the United States, Italy and Spain. From T cells, B-cell-depleted T cells, or PBMCs came the material, which was cDNA or gDNA.

On this clone itself: A junction boundary mismatches the germline segment, possibly from a read error.

The CDR3 sequence is 13 residues long. Looked up from germline, CDR1 is LGHDT and CDR2 is YNNKEL (reference sequence). Original processing methods: Reference gene primer amplification in the assay estimated nucleated cell counts. The repertoire was sequenced with immunoSEQ multiplex PCR; TCRdb's copy has only in-frame clones and lacks some. V and J calls and clone size follow that table, whereas D and trimming were derived from the DNA. This sample carries about 130,000 clones, roughly three quarters of them seen once, and the ten largest clones take roughly 20%. V and J are TRBV3-1 (or the pseudogene TRBV3-2) and TRBJ2-5; possibly TRBD2 for D (6 bases). This TCR was sampled from an elderly man with acute or convalescent COVID-19. What was sequenced was peripheral blood. The CDR3 loop is CASSQDVRGTKDF. The CDR3 nucleotides are TGTGCCAGCAGCCAAGATGTACGGGGGACCAAAGACTTC.